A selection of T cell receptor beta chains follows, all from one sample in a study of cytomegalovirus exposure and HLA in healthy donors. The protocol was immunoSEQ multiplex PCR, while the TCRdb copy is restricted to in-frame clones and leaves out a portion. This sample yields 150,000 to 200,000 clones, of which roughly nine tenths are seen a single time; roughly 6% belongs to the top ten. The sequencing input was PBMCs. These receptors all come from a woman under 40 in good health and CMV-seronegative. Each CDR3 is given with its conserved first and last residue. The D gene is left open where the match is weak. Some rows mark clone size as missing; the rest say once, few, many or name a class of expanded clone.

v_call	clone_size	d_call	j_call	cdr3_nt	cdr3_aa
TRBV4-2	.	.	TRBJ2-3	TGTGCCAGCAGCCGAGAAGTAGATACGCAGTATTTT	CASSREVDTQYF
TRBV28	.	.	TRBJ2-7	TGTGCCAGCAGTTTTGGTTACGAGCAGTACTTC	CASSFGYEQYF
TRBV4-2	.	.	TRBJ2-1	TGTGCCAGCAGTGGCTCCTACAATGAGCAGTTCTTC	CASSGSYNEQFF
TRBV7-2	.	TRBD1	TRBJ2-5	TGTGCCAGCAGCTCGTACAGGGGCAGCGAGACCCAGTACTTC	CASSSYRGSETQYF
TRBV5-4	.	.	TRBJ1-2	TGTGCCAGCCGGACCGATATAGGCTATGGCTACACCTTC	CASRTDIGYGYTF
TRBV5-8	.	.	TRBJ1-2	TGTGCCAGAAAAAAATTACAGGGACCTAACTATGGCTACACCTTC	CARKKLQGPNYGYTF
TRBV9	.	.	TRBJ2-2	TGTGCCAGCAGCCCCCGGACAGTTACCGGGGAGCTGTTTTTT	CASSPRTVTGELFF
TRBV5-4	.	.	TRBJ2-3	TGTGCCAGCAGCTTCCGGAGCACAGATACGCAGTATTTT	CASSFRSTDTQYF
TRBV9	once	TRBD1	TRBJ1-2	TGTGCCAGCAGCGCAGGGGGCGCGAGCTATGGCTACACCTTC	CASSAGGASYGYTF
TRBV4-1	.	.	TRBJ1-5	TGCGCCAGCAGCCAAGAGTCGAACAGGGTAAGTCAGCCCCAGCATTTT	CASSQESNRVSQPQHF
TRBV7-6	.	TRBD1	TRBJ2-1	TGTGCCAGCAGCTTACGACCCGAGGGGGCTAGGTCCTACAATGAGCAGTTCTTC	CASSLRPEGARSYNEQFF
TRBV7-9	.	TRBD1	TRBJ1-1	TGTGCCGGGAGAAGACAGGGGGGGATGAACACTGAAGCTTTCTTT	CAGRRQGGMNTEAFF
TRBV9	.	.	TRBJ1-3	TGTGCCAGCAGCGTAGCTGACAGTACACACTCTGGAAACACCATATATTTT	CASSVADSTHSGNTIYF
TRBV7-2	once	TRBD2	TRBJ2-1	TGTGCCAGCAGCTTTAGGGCTACTAGCGGGGCACTGAGGTACAATGAGCAGTTCTTC	CASSFRATSGALRYNEQFF
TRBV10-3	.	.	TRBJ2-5	TGTGCCATCAGTGAGTCGCCGAGCGGACAAGAGACCCAGTACTTC	CAISESPSGQETQYF
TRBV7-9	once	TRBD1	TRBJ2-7	TGTGCCAGCAGCTTACCCGGGACAGGGTCCTACGAGCAGTACTTC	CASSLPGTGSYEQYF
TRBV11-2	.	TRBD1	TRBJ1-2	TGTGCCAGCAGCCGAGACAGGGTCCGTAACTATGGCTACACCTTC	CASSRDRVRNYGYTF
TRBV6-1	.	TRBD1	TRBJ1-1	TGTGCCAGCAGTGAATTATGGGACAGGCTGAACACTGAAGCTTTCTTT	CASSELWDRLNTEAFF
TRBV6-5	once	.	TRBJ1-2	TGTGCCAGCAGTTACGCAGGAAACTATGGCTACACCTTC	CASSYAGNYGYTF
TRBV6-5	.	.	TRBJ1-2	TGTGCCAGCAGTTACTCGGGCGGACCTAACTATGGCTACACCTTC	CASSYSGGPNYGYTF
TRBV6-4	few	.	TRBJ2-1	TGTGCCAGCAGTGCCGGAGCGGAGAATGAGCAGTTCTTC	CASSAGAENEQFF
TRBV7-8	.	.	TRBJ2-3	TGTGCCAGCAGCTTAGGCCGGGGAGGAGGCGCAGATACGCAGTATTTT	CASSLGRGGGADTQYF
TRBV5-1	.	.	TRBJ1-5	TGCGCCAGCAGCTTGGAGGCGGATCAGCCCCAGCATTTT	CASSLEADQPQHF
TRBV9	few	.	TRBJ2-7	TGTGCCAGCAGCGTAGGGCGGGACTCCTACGAGCAGTACTTC	CASSVGRDSYEQYF
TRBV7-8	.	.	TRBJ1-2	TGTGCCAGCAGCTTAGAGTCTTGGGTTTTAGGCTATGGCTACACCTTC	CASSLESWVLGYGYTF
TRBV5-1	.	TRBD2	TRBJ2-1	TGCGCCAGCAGTTCCCGGGGAGGCGGGGGGAGGTACAATGAGCAGTTCTTC	CASSSRGGGGRYNEQFF
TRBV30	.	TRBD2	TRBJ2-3	TGTGCTGGAGGACTAGCGGGGGGGTACGATACGCAGTATTTT	CAGGLAGGYDTQYF
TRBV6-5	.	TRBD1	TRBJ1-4	TGTGCCAGCAGTTCCCTCCTTGACAGGGTCGAAAAACTGTTTTTT	CASSSLLDRVEKLFF
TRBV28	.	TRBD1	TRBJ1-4	TGTGCCAGCAGTTTATTTAGGGACAGGGATGAAAAACTGTTTTTT	CASSLFRDRDEKLFF
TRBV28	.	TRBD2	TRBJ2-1	TGTGCCAGCAGTTTACTTCGTGGACTAGCGGGAGGAGTGGTGAATGAGCAGTTCTTC	CASSLLRGLAGGVVNEQFF
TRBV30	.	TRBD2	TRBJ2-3	TGTGCCTGGCAAACGACTAGCGGGAGAGTCGGTACGCAGTATTTT	CAWQTTSGRVGTQYF
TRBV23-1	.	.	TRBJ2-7	TGCGCCAGCAGCCCCGGACCCCGAATCCACGAGCAGTACTTC	CASSPGPRIHEQYF
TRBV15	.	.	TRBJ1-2	TGTGCCACCAGCAGAGGGCAGGGCGACTATGGCTACACCTTC	CATSRGQGDYGYTF
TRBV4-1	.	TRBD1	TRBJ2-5	TGCGCCAGCAGCCAAGTCTGGACAGGGCAAGAGACCCAGTACTTC	CASSQVWTGQETQYF
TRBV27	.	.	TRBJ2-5	TGTGCCAGCAGACCTTCCGCCGGCGGGGGCCAAACAGAGACCCAGTACTTC	CASRPSAGGGQTETQYF